Each of the 10 T cell receptor beta chains below was sequenced from the same sample in a study of T cells after yellow fever vaccination. Via MiXCR, TCRdb re-called the 5' RACE reads, giving one row per CDR3 protein. The table shows about 400,000 distinct CDR3 sequences, with around 6.4% occurring only once. The material was PBMCs, obtained 5 days after the yellow fever booster vaccination. The receptors stem from a man aged 25-40 years who received the YFV17D yellow fever vaccine.

The rearrangement uses TRBV20-1 and TRBJ1-1; D uncertain. V was trimmed by 1 base and J by 4 bases, leaving 10 bases between them. The CDR3 totals 13 residues. Germline assignment: CDR1 DFQATT and CDR2 SNEGSKA (reference sequence). The CDR3 DNA follows: TGCAGTGCTAGAGTGGAGGGTGGCACTGAAGCTTTCTTT. This encodes CSARVEGGTEAFF.

This clonotype was seen at least ten times. The chain recombines TRBV28 with TRBJ2-3; D is perhaps TRBD1 or TRBD2 (5 bases each). Germline loops: CDR1 MDHEN, CDR2 SYDVKM. The V gene lost 3 bases and the J gene lost 0 bases, with 10 bases spanning the gap. The CDR3 has 15 residues. The CDR3 loop is CASSFWGSSTDTQYF. The CDR3 nucleotides are TGTGCCAGCAGTTTTTGGGGGTCAAGCACAGATACGCAGTATTTT.

This clonotype appeared many times. This chain connects TRBV10-3 to TRBJ2-7; D might be TRBD1 (5 bases). Germline-derived CDR1 and CDR2 are ENHRY and SYGVKD. V lost 3 bases, J lost 6 bases, and 6 bases lay in between. The CDR3 has 11 residues. The CDR3 protein is CAISEGVEQYF. In nucleotides, the CDR3 is TGTGCCATCAGTGAAGGGGTCGAGCAGTACTTC.

This clonotype occurred a few times. The chain is built from TRBV12-3 or TRBV12-4 and TRBJ2-7; 7 nucleotides align to TRBD1. The length of the CDR3 is 15 residues. Germline trimming cut 5 bases from V and 2 bases from J; bases unmatched to any gene: 9. In DNA, the CDR3 is TGTGCCAGCAGTACGGGACAGAACCCCACCTACGAGCAGTACTTC. Its protein product is CASSTGQNPTYEQYF.

There are many counts of this clonotype. The chain carries TRBV20-1 and TRBJ2-7; weak D call: TRBD1 (5 bases). This CDR3 spans 13 amino acids. CDR1 is DFQATT and CDR2 is SNEGSKA in the germline V gene (reference sequence). V lost 6 bases, J lost 4 bases, and 16 bases lay in between. This CDR3 is CSALGAGRYEQYF. The CDR3 nucleotides read TGCAGTGCCCTAGGGGCCGGTCGGTACGAGCAGTACTTC.

This clonotype was detected only a few times. The chain carries TRBV27 and TRBJ2-1; D is unresolved. Germline V CDR1 and CDR2: MNHEY, SMNVEV (reference sequence). V lost 4 bases and J lost 0, with 13 bases in between. CDR3 size: 16 residues. The CDR3 reads CASSYSPVSSYNEQFF. The CDR3 DNA reads TGTGCCAGCAGTTACTCCCCAGTAAGCTCCTACAATGAGCAGTTCTTC.

This clonotype was picked up many times. The CDR3 bases are TGCGCCAGCAGCCGGAGGGCCGAATCCTACGAGCAGTACTTC. It is translated as CASSRRAESYEQYF. The chain employs TRBV5-1 and TRBJ2-7, with D possibly matching TRBD2 (6 bases). This CDR3 region has 14 residues. CDR1 and CDR2 (germline): SGHRS, YFSETQ. V lost 4 bases, J lost 1 base, and 12 bases lay in between.

On this clonotype itself: At one of its ends the junction is not consistent with the germline gene, which may arise from a read error. The chain uses TRBV4-2 and TRBJ2-2; D is unresolved. The CDR3 has 13 residues. Germline V lookup: CDR1 LGHNA, CDR2 YNFKEQ. CDR3 sequence: CAGSQDFTGELFF. The CDR3 DNA reads TGTGCCGGCAGCCAAGATTTCACCGGGGAGCTGTTTTTT.

About this clonotype: A much larger clone lies one base from this, so it may be a read error. The chain combines TRBV7-2 with TRBJ1-6; TRBD1 might be the D (6 bases). The V gene's germline CDR1 is SGHTA and CDR2 FQGNSA. There are 14 residues in the CDR3. With 4 bases removed from V and 14 bases from J, the gap between germline ends came to 18 bases. CDR3 DNA: TGTGCCAGCAGCTCCGGGACAAACCTAAGTGCCCTCCACTTT. Translated: CASSSGTNLSALHF.

Many counts were recorded for this clonotype. The chain combines TRBV5-8 with TRBJ2-1; TRBD2 matches 7 bases. After removal of 4 bases from V and 6 bases from J, the junction contained 13 bases not matched to a gene. The CDR3 extends over 16 amino acids. Germline V CDR1 and CDR2: SGHTS, YDEGEE. The chain's CDR3 is CASSHRPWTRGNEQFF. The CDR3 bases are TGTGCCAGCAGCCACCGTCCCTGGACTAGGGGCAATGAGCAGTTCTTC.